The next 30 T cell receptor beta chains were all read from a single sample in a study of T-cell reconstitution after alpha-beta-depleted transplantation in children. It was with unique molecular identifiers that the TCRbeta library was prepared. TCRdb called the PCR reads again in MiXCR, with one record for every CDR3 protein. The table lists tens of thousands of distinct CDR3 sequences, roughly 6% of them singletons. Material: PBMCs, mostly from graft donor cells, obtained 180 days after TCRalphabeta/CD19-depleted stem cell transplant. The receptors originated from a male patient aged 10 to 17 who had a stem cell transplant for acute myeloid leukemia, so the T cells may come from the graft donor.

This clonotype was seen at least ten times. The CDR3 coding sequence is TGTGCCAGCACCCCCTTAGACAGGGCCCGGCGCACTGAAGCTTTCTTT. It is translated as CASTPLDRARRTEAFF. The chain combines TRBV7-9 with TRBJ1-1, with 7 bases matching TRBD1. The CDR3 length is 16 residues. Germline loops: CDR1 SEHNR, CDR2 FQNEAQ (reference sequence). The V gene end was trimmed by 7 bases and the J gene end by 4 bases; junction bases not matched to a gene: 15.

V is TRBV7-3 and J is TRBJ1-1, with 10 bases that match TRBD1. The CDR3 runs 14 residues. V shed 5 bases and J 5 bases; nucleotides not matched to a gene: 5. Germline values: CDR1 SGHTA, CDR2 FQGTGA. This CDR3 reads CASSAWGQGTEAFF. In DNA, the CDR3 is TGTGCCAGCAGCGCCTGGGGACAGGGGACTGAAGCTTTCTTT.

This clonotype was seen ten or more times. The chain joins TRBV2 to TRBJ1-2; D call uncertain. The CDR3 spans 11 residues. V was cut by 9 bases and J by 6 bases, with 11 bases left in between. From germline, CDR1 is SNHLY and CDR2 FYNNEI. In DNA, the CDR3 is TGTGCCAGTACGATTTTGGATGGCTACACCTTC. The encoded protein is CASTILDGYTF.

This clonotype was recorded many times. The V call is TRBV5-1, the J call TRBJ1-2, with a weak D call TRBD1 (6 bases). Germline CDR1 and CDR2: SGHRS and YFSETQ. Trimming left V 4 bases short and J 6 bases short, with 16 bases between. There are 14 residues in the CDR3. The CDR3 region is CASSRGTGLNGYTF. DNA for the CDR3: TGCGCCAGCAGCCGAGGCACAGGGTTGAATGGCTACACCTTC.

This clonotype appeared many times. The gene calls are TRBV18 and TRBJ1-4, with D uncertain. V was trimmed by 3 bases and J by 6 bases, leaving 8 bases between them. CDR3 length: 13 residues. In germline, CDR1 is KGHSH, CDR2 LQKENI. The DNA for the CDR3 is TGTGCCAGCTCACCTGGTCTCGATGAAAAACTGTTTTTT. It codes for CASSPGLDEKLFF.

The chain links TRBV11-2 to TRBJ2-7, with unresolved D. V shed 4 bases and J shed 0 bases, with 10 bases lying between them. CDR1 is SGHAT and CDR2 is FQNNGV in the germline V gene. The CDR3 has 14 amino acids. CDR3 loop: CASSSRLSSYEQYF. For the CDR3, the DNA is TGTGCCAGCAGCTCCCGCCTAAGCTCCTACGAGCAGTACTTC.

This clonotype was seen at least ten times. The chain links TRBV29-1 to TRBJ2-7; TRBD1 matches at 12 bases. V lost 6 bases, J lost 6 bases, and 9 bases stayed unmatched. CDR3 length: 14 amino acids. Germline CDR1 SQVTM, CDR2 ANQGSEA. The CDR3 here is CSVRGDRGRREQYF. For the CDR3, the DNA is TGCAGCGTGCGCGGGGACAGGGGGCGTCGCGAGCAGTACTTC.

This clonotype came up many times. V usage is TRBV12-3 or TRBV12-4 and J usage is TRBJ1-3; D not certain. The CDR3 loop spans 13 amino acids. Trimming pared 5 bases from V and 0 bases from J, leaving 5 bases between. The CDR3 loop reads CASSSPSGNTIYF. CDR3 nucleotide sequence: TGTGCCAGCAGTAGTCCCTCTGGAAACACCATATATTTT.

Comment on this clonotype: Possible read error: a much larger clone is one base away. The chain employs TRBV12-3 or TRBV12-4 and TRBJ2-3; 10 positions match TRBD2. There are 18 residues in the CDR3. The CDR3 sequence is CTSSLATLAGDFTDTQYF. In DNA, the CDR3 is TGTACCAGCAGTTTAGCGACCCTAGCGGGGGATTTCACAGATACGCAGTATTTT.

This clonotype was seen repeatedly, ten times or more. The chain is built from TRBV28 and TRBJ1-1; TRBD1 is a possible D gene (6 bases). Germline V gene data show CDR1 as MDHEN and CDR2 as SYDVKM. V gave up 7 bases and J gave up 5 bases, with 20 bases separating them. This CDR3 contains 15 residues. The CDR3 sequence: CASISTTGRGTEAFF. As DNA, the CDR3 is TGTGCCAGCATTTCCACAACAGGGCGCGGGACTGAAGCTTTCTTT.

This clonotype has a count of ten or more. The chain uses TRBV6-5 and TRBJ2-7, with a possible D match to TRBD2 (6 bases). Germline CDR1 reads MNHEY; CDR2 reads SVGAGI. The CDR3 has 14 amino acids. Between the trimmed V and J ends, which lost 8 bases and 2 bases, there was a span of 16 bases. CDR3 sequence reads: CASYPGDLAYEQYF. CDR3 in DNA: TGTGCCAGCTATCCGGGGGACCTCGCCTACGAGCAGTACTTC.

This clonotype was counted many times. This rearrangement joins TRBV7-2 to TRBJ2-2; D perhaps matches TRBD2 (5 bases). Germline values: CDR1 SGHTA, CDR2 FQGNSA. The CDR3 has 14 residues. Trimming pared 4 bases from V and 5 bases from J, leaving 11 bases between. CDR3: CASSSRSGTGELFF. The CDR3 region has the DNA TGTGCCAGCAGCTCGAGGTCGGGGACCGGGGAGCTGTTTTTT.

Many counts were recorded for this clonotype. The J gene is TRBJ2-5, the V gene TRBV6-2 or TRBV6-3; D uncertain. Trimming stripped 7 bases from V and 4 bases from J, with 10 bases between. The CDR3 runs to 12 residues. The germline V gene encodes CDR1 MNHEY and CDR2 SVGEGT. The CDR3 DNA follows: TGTGCCAGCACCCAAGCACCAGAGACCCAGTACTTC. As protein: CASTQAPETQYF.

This clonotype was seen ten or more times. V usage is TRBV12-3 or TRBV12-4 and J usage is TRBJ2-7; D not certain. V was clipped by 7 bases and J by 0 bases, with 10 bases between them. The CDR3 runs to 13 residues. The CDR3 DNA is TGTGCCAGCACTCCGAGGCCCTCCTACGAGCAGTACTTC. Translation gives CASTPRPSYEQYF.

This clonotype came up many times. This sequence joins TRBV24-1 and TRBJ1-2, with TRBD1 identical over 7 bases. With 9 bases clipped from V and 3 bases from J, the junction kept 0 bases outside the gene matches. Germline V lookup: CDR1 KGHDR, CDR2 SFDVKD. The CDR3 spans 11 residues. Here the CDR3 DNA reads TGTGCCACCGGGACAGACTATGGCTACACCTTC. Translated: CATGTDYGYTF.

This clonotype was counted many times. The chain has TRBV7-2 and TRBJ2-7; D may be TRBD1 or TRBD2 (5 bases each). The ends were cut back, 5 bases at V and 2 bases at J, with 10 bases in the middle. The CDR3 totals 13 residues. Germline V gene sequence: CDR1 SGHTA, CDR2 FQGNSA. CDR3 sequence (DNA): TGTGCCAGCAGCCTGGGACGGACCTACGAGCAGTACTTC. It translates to CASSLGRTYEQYF.

This clonotype was recorded many times. This rearrangement joins TRBV6-6 to TRBJ1-2, with D unclear. This CDR3 is built from 13 residues. Germline loops: CDR1 MNHNY, CDR2 SVGAGI (reference sequence). The V end lost 11 bases, the J end lost 2 bases, and 15 bases lay between the germline ends. CDR3 sequence reads: CASSREGNYGYTF. CDR3 nucleotides: TGTGCCTCCAGTAGAGAGGGCAACTATGGCTACACCTTC.

This clonotype came up many times. This chain links TRBV12-3 or TRBV12-4 with TRBJ2-5, with 9 positions matching TRBD2. J lost 4 bases, V lost 6 bases, and 9 bases had no gene match. This CDR3 has 15 amino acids. The CDR3 sequence is CASSRAGGGVETQYF. CDR3 nucleotide sequence: TGTGCCAGCAGCCGAGCGGGAGGAGGGGTAGAGACCCAGTACTTC.

This clonotype has at least ten counts. The chain recombines TRBV7-3 with TRBJ1-1; D gene ambiguous. V dropped 3 bases and J dropped 0 bases, with 5 bases sitting between them. Per the germline V gene, CDR1 is SGHTA and CDR2 is FQGTGA. The CDR3 length is 13 residues. CDR3 sequence (DNA): TGTGCCAGCAGCTTGGCCATGAACACTGAAGCTTTCTTT. Its translation: CASSLAMNTEAFF.

This clonotype was detected many times. This chain uses TRBV7-3 with TRBJ2-3; 15 bases are a match to TRBD2. The CDR3 contains 15 residues. Trimming took 3 bases from V and 11 from J; bases not matched to a gene: 6. Germline V gene sequence: CDR1 SGHTA, CDR2 FQGTGA. CDR3 DNA: TGTGCCAGCAGCTTCGGGACTAGCGGGAGGAGTTTGCAGTATTTT. This gives the protein CASSFGTSGRSLQYF.

This clonotype has a count of ten or more. The rearrangement joins TRBV27 to TRBJ2-5, with TRBD2 matching 11 bases. The V gene's germline CDR1 is MNHEY and CDR2 SMNVEV (reference sequence). V trimming: 7 bases; J trimming: 5 bases; junction bases outside the gene matches: 15. CDR3 length equals 17 residues. The CDR3: CASKKRELAGAGETQYF. The CDR3 nucleotides read TGTGCCAGCAAAAAACGGGAACTAGCGGGAGCGGGTGAGACCCAGTACTTC.

Ten or more counts support this clonotype. A junction boundary mismatches the germline segment, possibly from a read error. The V and J genes are TRBV30 and TRBJ2-2; no clear D gene. The CDR3 consists of 14 residues. CDR1 GTSNPN and CDR2 SVGIG come from the germline V gene (reference sequence). CDR3 loop: CAWSVAGATWELFF. CDR3 bases: TGTGCCTGGAGTGTGGCCGGAGCCACCTGGGAGCTGTTTTTT.

This clonotype was counted only a few times. The chain joins TRBV20-1 to TRBJ2-7; a possible D gene is TRBD1 (6 bases). V was shortened by 3 bases and J by 4 bases, with 13 bases between the two germline ends. CDR1 and CDR2 (germline): DFQATT, SNEGSKA (reference sequence). The CDR3 contains 13 residues. The CDR3 is CSASQGPLYEQYF. The CDR3 nucleotides read TGCAGTGCTAGTCAGGGGCCATTATACGAGCAGTACTTC.

This clonotype was recorded many times. The chain couples TRBV4-2 to TRBJ2-7; TRBD1 matches at 7 bases. Germline V gene data show CDR1 as LGHNA and CDR2 as YNFKEQ. The CDR3 totals 18 residues. V dropped 4 bases and J dropped 4; count of bases not matched to a gene: 19. In DNA form, the CDR3 reads TGTGCCAGCAGCCCCTCGACAGGGAAGTTAAGTTTTGTATACGAGCAGTACTTC. Translation: CASSPSTGKLSFVYEQYF.

This clonotype showed up many times. J is TRBJ2-2 and V is TRBV30; a weak D match, TRBD2 (6 bases). The CDR3 runs 12 residues. Germline values: CDR1 GTSNPN, CDR2 SVGIG (reference sequence). This CDR3 is CLGGRETGELFF. CDR3 bases: TGTCTCGGAGGGAGAGAGACCGGGGAGCTGTTTTTT.

This clonotype was counted at least ten times. J is TRBJ2-7 and V is TRBV29-1; 8 bases align to TRBD1. V lost 6 bases to trimming and J lost 1 base; unmatched junction nucleotides: 14. Looked up from germline, CDR1 is SQVTM and CDR2 is ANQGSEA. This CDR3 region has 16 residues. DNA of the CDR3: TGCAGCGTAGGTACCGGGACAGGCTATGGGTCCTACGAGCAGTACTTC. Translated: CSVGTGTGYGSYEQYF.

This clonotype was counted a few times. Given a much more abundant clone one base away, this may be a read error. This chain connects TRBV20-1 to TRBJ1-2; D gene ambiguous. Germline CDR1 DFQATT, CDR2 SNEGSKA (reference sequence). The CDR3 loop spans 15 amino acids. The CDR3: CCARDLTERAYGYTF. CDR3 coding DNA: TGCTGTGCTAGAGATTTGACCGAAAGAGCCTATGGCTACACCTTC.

This clonotype was counted at least ten times. The genes are TRBV5-6 and TRBJ2-4, with D uncertain. This CDR3 contains 16 residues. Germline values: CDR1 SGHDT, CDR2 YYEEEE. With 4 bases removed from V and 0 bases from J, the gap between germline ends came to 14 bases. The CDR3 sequence: CASSKLRALAKNIQYF. The DNA for the CDR3 is TGTGCCAGCAGCAAACTCCGGGCCCTAGCCAAAAACATTCAGTACTTC.

This clonotype appeared many times. This rearrangement joins TRBV29-1 to TRBJ2-7; D is uncertain. Looked up from germline, CDR1 is SQVTM and CDR2 is ANQGSEA. Deletions cut 4 bases from V and 5 bases from J, with 9 bases between. The CDR3 totals 11 residues. This CDR3 reads CSVVFRNEQYF. CDR3 nucleotide sequence: TGCAGCGTTGTATTTCGAAACGAGCAGTACTTC.

This clonotype was seen repeatedly, ten times or more. The V call is TRBV3-2, the J call TRBJ1-6; TRBD1 is the table's D call, not checked against the DNA. TRBV3-2 is labeled a pseudogene. This CDR3 is 17 amino acids long. CDR3 DNA sequence: TGTGCCAGCAGCCACTCGAGGCCGGGGGGTGATAATTCACCCCTCCACTTT. It specifies CASSHSRPGGDNSPLHF.